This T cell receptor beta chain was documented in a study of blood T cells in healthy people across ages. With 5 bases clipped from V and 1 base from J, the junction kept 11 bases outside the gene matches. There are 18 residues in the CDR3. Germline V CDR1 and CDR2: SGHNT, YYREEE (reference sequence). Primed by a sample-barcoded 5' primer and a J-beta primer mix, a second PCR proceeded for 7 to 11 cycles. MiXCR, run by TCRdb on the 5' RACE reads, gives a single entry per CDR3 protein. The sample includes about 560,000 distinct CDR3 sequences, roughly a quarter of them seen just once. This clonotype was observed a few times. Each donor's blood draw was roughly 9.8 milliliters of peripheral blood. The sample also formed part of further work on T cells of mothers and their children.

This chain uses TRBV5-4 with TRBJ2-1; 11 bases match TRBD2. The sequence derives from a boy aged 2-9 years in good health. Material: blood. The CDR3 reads CASSSGTSGGASYNEQFF. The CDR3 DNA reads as TGTGCCAGCAGTTCAGGGACTAGCGGAGGGGCTTCCTACAATGAGCAGTTCTTC.